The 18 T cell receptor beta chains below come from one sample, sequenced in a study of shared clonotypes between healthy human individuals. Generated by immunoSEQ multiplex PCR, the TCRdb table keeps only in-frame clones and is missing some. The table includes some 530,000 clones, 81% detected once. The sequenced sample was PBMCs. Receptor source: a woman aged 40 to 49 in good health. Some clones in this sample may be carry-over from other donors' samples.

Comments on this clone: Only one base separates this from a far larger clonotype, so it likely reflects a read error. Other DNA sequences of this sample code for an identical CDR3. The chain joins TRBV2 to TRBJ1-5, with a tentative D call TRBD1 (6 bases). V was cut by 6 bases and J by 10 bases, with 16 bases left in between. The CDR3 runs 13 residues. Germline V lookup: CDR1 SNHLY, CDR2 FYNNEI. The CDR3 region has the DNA TGTGCCAGCAGCCGGGACACAGGTCAACCCCAGCATTTT. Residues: CASSRDTGQPQHF. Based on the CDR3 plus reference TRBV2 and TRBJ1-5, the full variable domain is EPEVTQTPSHQVTQMGQEVILRCVPISNHLYFYWYRQILGQKVEFLVSFYNNEISEKSEIFDDQFSVERPDGSNFTLKIRSTKLEDSAMYFCASSRDTGQPQHFGDGTRLSIL.

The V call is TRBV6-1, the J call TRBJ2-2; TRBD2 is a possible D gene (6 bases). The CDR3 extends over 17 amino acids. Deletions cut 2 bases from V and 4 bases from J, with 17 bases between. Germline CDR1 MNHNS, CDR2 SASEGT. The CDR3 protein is CASSEYAPGVGTGELFF. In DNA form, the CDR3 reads TGTGCCAGCAGTGAATACGCCCCGGGAGTAGGCACCGGGGAGCTGTTTTTT.

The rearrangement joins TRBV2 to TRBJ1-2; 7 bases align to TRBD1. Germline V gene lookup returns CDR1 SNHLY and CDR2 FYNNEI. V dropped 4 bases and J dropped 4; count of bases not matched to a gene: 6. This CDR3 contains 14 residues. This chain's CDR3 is CASSAERQGYGYTF. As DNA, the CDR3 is TGTGCCAGCAGTGCGGAGAGACAGGGCTATGGCTACACCTTC.

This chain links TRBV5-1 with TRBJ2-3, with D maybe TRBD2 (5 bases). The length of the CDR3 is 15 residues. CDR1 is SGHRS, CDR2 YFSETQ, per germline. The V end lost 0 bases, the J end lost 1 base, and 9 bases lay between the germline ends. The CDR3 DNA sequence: TGCGCCAGCAGCTTGGTGGTGGGAGGCACAGATACGCAGTATTTT. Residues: CASSLVVGGTDTQYF.

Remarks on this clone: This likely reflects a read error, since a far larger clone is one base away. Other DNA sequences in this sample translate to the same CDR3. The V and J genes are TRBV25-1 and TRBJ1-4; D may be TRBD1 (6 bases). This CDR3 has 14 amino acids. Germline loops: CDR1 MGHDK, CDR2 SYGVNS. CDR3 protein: CASSETGIGEKLFF. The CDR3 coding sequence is TGTGCCAGTAGTGAGACAGGAATCGGTGAAAAACTGTTTTTT. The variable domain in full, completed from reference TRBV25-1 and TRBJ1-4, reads EADIYQTPRYLVIGTGKKITLECSQTMGHDKMYWYQQDPGMELHLIHYSYGVNSTEKGDLSSESTVSRIRTEHFPLTLESARPSHTSQYLCASSETGIGEKLFFGSGTQLSVL.

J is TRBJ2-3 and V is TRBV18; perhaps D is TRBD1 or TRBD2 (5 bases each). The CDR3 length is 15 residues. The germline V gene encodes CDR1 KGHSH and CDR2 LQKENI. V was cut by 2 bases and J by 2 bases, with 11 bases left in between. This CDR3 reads CASSPDLGTTDTQYF. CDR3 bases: TGTGCCAGCTCACCAGATCTCGGGACCACAGATACGCAGTATTTT.

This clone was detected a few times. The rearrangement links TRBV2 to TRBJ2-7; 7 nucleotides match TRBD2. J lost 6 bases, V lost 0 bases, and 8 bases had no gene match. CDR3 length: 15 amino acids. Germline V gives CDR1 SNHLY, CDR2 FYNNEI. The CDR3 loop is CASSEARRGELEQYF. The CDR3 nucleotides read TGTGCCAGCAGTGAAGCGCGCCGGGGGGAGCTCGAGCAGTACTTC.

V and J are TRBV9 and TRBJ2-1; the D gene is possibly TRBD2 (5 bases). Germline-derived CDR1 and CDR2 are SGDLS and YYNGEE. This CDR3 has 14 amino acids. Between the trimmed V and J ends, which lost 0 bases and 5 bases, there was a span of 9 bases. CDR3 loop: CASSVAGEHNEQFF. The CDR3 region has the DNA TGTGCCAGCAGCGTAGCCGGGGAGCACAATGAGCAGTTCTTC.

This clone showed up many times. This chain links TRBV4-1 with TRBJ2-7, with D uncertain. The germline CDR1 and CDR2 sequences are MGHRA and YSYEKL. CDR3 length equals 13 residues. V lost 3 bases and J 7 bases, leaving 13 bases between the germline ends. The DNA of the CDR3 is TGCGCCAGCAGCCAGGCACGAGAACTGGAGCAGTACTTC. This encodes CASSQARELEQYF.

CDR3: CATKTGQLNTEAFF. CDR3 DNA: TGTGCCACTAAGACGGGACAACTGAACACTGAAGCTTTCTTT. The chain joins TRBV19 to TRBJ1-1, with D perhaps matching TRBD1 (6 bases). Germline loops: CDR1 LNHDA, CDR2 SQIVND (reference sequence). The germline V and J ends were trimmed by 10 bases and 0 bases, with 15 bases remaining between them. The CDR3 has 14 residues. Looking up the rest from reference TRBV19 and TRBJ1-1 gives the full variable domain: DGGITQSPKYLFRKEGQNVTLSCEQNLNHDAMYWYRQDPGQGLRLIYYSQIVNDFQKGDIAEGYSVSREKKESFPLTVTSAQKNPTAFYLCATKTGQLNTEAFFGQGTRLTVV.

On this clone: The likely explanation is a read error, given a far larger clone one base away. The CDR3: CASSALAGGTDTQYF. The CDR3 nucleotides are TGTGCCAGCAGTGCCCTAGCGGGAGGAACAGATACGCAGTATTTT. This chain joins TRBV6-4 and TRBJ2-3; TRBD2 matches at 11 bases. This CDR3 contains 15 residues. CDR1 is MRHNA and CDR2 is SNTAGT in the germline V gene. The trim removed 4 bases at V and 3 bases at J, leaving 3 bases unmatched.

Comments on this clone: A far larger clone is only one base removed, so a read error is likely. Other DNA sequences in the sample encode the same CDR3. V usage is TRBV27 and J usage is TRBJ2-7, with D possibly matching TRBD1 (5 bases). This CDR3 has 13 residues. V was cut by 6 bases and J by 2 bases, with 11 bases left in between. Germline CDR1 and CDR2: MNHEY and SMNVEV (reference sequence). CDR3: CASSPGKTYEQYF. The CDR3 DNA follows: TGTGCCAGCAGCCCAGGGAAGACCTACGAGCAGTACTTC.

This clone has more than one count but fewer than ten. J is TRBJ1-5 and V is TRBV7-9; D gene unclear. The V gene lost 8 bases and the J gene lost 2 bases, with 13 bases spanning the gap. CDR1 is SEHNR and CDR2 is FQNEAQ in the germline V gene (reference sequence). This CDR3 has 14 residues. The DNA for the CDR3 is TGTGCCAGCTCCCGTGGGCTTGGCAATCAGCCCCAGCATTTT. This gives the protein CASSRGLGNQPQHF.

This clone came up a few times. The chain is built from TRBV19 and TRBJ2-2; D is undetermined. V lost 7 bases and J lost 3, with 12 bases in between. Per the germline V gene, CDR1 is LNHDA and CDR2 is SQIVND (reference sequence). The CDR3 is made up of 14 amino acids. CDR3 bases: TGTGCCAGTACCGGGCCCCAGGACACCGGGGAGCTGTTTTTT. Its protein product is CASTGPQDTGELFF.

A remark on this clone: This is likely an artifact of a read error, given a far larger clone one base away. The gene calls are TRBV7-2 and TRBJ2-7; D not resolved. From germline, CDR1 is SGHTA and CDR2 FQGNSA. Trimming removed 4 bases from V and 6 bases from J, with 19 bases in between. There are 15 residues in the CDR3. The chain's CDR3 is CASSSHGSSRGEQYF. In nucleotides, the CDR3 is TGTGCCAGCAGCTCCCATGGTTCGTCGAGAGGCGAGCAGTACTTC.

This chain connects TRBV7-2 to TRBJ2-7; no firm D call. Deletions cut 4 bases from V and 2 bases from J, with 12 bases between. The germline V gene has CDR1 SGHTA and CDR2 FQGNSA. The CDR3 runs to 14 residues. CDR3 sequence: CASSYQDGPYEQYF. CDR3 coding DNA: TGTGCCAGCAGCTACCAGGACGGGCCCTACGAGCAGTACTTC.

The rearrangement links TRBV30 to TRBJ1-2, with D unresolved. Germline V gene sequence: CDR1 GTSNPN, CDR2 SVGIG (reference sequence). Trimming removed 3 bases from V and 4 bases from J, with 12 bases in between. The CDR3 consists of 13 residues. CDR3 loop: CAWSPGSIYGYTF. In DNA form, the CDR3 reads TGTGCCTGGAGCCCCGGGAGTATCTATGGCTACACCTTC.

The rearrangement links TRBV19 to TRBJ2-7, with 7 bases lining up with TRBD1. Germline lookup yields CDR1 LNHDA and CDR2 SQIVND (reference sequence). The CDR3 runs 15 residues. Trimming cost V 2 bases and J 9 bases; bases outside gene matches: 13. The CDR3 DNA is TGTGCCAGTAGTATAAACTGGGACAGTGGAAGGCGGCAGTACTTC. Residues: CASSINWDSGRRQYF.